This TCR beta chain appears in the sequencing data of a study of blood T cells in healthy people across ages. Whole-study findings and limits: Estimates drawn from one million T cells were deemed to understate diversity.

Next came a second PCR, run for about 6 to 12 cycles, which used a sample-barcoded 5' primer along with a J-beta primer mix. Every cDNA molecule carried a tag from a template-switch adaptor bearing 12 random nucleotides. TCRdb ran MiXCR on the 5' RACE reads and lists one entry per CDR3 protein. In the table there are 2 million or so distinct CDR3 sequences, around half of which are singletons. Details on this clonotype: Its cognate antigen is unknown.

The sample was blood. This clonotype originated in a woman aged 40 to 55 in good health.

CDR3 bases: TGTGCCAGCAGTTACCTAATCCTTTCCTCTAGCGGGACTTACAATGAGCAGTTCTTC. Translation gives CASSYLILSSSGTYNEQFF. The chain links TRBV6-2 or TRBV6-3 to TRBJ2-1; 9 bases agree with TRBD2. Germline V gene data show CDR1 as MNHEY and CDR2 as SVGEGT. Trimming removed 2 bases from V and 4 bases from J; junction bases left unmatched: 15. The CDR3 contains 19 residues.